The TCR beta chain under discussion was sequenced for a study of identical twins. Findings of the study overall: Researchers caution that invariant MAIT and iNKT cells could partly confound zero-insertion analyses. In monozygotic twins, models underestimated the sharing of out-of-frame TCR alpha.

Trimming removed 6 bases from V and 4 bases from J; junction bases left unmatched: 10. The germline V gene has CDR1 SEHNR and CDR2 FQNEAQ (reference sequence). CDR3 length: 16 residues. A universal primer site was incorporated via template switching, and the cDNA contained unique molecular identifiers. Each CDR3 protein gets one entry after TCRdb re-called the 5' RACE reads with MiXCR. The sample shows around 500,000 distinct CDR3 sequences, 13% to 15% of them seen only once. About this clonotype itself: Antigen: not known.

The sample was also linked to a second study, of yellow fever vaccine responses in identical twins.

What was sequenced was CD4+ T cells sorted from blood. The TCR sequence derives from a woman under 30 in good health. The V gene is TRBV7-9, the J gene TRBJ2-2; 8 nucleotides line up with TRBD1. The CDR3 DNA reads as TGTGCCAGCAGGCCAAAGGGACAGGCATTCACCGGGGAGCTGTTTTTT. Encoded protein: CASRPKGQAFTGELFF.